A selection of T cell receptor beta chains follows, all from one sample in a study of OX40 agonist ivuxolimab in advanced cancers. Assay used: immunoSEQ multiplex PCR; TCRdb lists only in-frame clones, some missing. The data hold tens of thousands of clones, with approximately 92% observed a single time. Here the sequenced sample was CD4+ or CD8+ T cells sorted from blood, taken in a trial of the OX40 agonist ivuxolimab. The receptor set was obtained from an adult with an advanced solid tumor such as melanoma, head and neck, liver or kidney cancer. Both conserved end residues are part of each CDR3. Fields, in order: clone size, V gene, J gene, D gene, CDR3 DNA, CDR3 protein. The D gene is left open where the match is weak. A clone size is listed for some rows: how often the clone was seen (once, few, many), or a class if it is expanded.

>NA|TRBV5-1|TRBJ2-1|NA
TGCGCCAGCAGCTTACAGGGAACCTTGCACTACAATGAGCAGTTCTTC
CASSLQGTLHYNEQFF
>NA|TRBV27|TRBJ2-3|NA
TGTGCCAGCAGTTTGGTTCGACGAGCAGATACGCAGTATTTT
CASSLVRRADTQYF
>once|TRBV9|TRBJ1-1|TRBD1
TGTGCCAGCAGCTTTACAGGGGGGGACACTGAAGCTTTCTTT
CASSFTGGDTEAFF
>NA|TRBV4-2|TRBJ2-2|TRBD2
TGTGCCAGCAGCCAAGAGGAGCGGGAGACCGGGGAGCTGTTTTTT
CASSQEERETGELFF
>NA|TRBV5-4|TRBJ2-7|TRBD1
TGTGCCAGCAAAGTAGACAGGGGGCTAAACGAGCAGTACTTC
CASKVDRGLNEQYF
>few|TRBV4-2|TRBJ1-2|TRBD1
TGTGCCAGCAGCCAAAGGACAGGGGGCAATGGCTACACCTTC
CASSQRTGGNGYTF
>once|TRBV18|TRBJ2-1|NA
TGTGCCAGCTCACCATTGGTAGCGGCCCAATCTTACAATGAGCAGTTCTTC
CASSPLVAAQSYNEQFF
>NA|TRBV28|TRBJ1-2|NA
TGTGCCAGCAGTTTATCATCCAAACTGGGGCCCCCCACGCGAGGCTACACCTTC
CASSLSSKLGPPTRGYTF
>NA|TRBV18|TRBJ2-3|NA
TGTGCCAGCTCACCAACCACAGATACGCAGTATTTT
CASSPTTDTQYF
>NA|TRBV7-2|TRBJ2-3|TRBD2
TGTGCCAGCAGCTTGGGGGGGTCGGTAGATACGCAGTATTTT
CASSLGGSVDTQYF
>NA|TRBV10-3|TRBJ1-2|NA
TGTGCCAGTAGCAGGGATTTTCTTGGCTACACCTTC
CASSRDFLGYTF
>NA|TRBV7-2|TRBJ1-2|NA
TGTGCCAGCAGCTTGCCTCCAGGGAATGGCTACACCTTC
CASSLPPGNGYTF
>NA|TRBV7-2|TRBJ2-7|NA
TGTGCCAGCAGCTTAAATCAGGAGGGAAACGAGCAGTACTTC
CASSLNQEGNEQYF
>NA|TRBV5-4|TRBJ1-2|TRBD1
TGTGCCAGCAGCGCTGGACAGGGGAGCTCTAACTATGGCTACACCTTC
CASSAGQGSSNYGYTF
>NA|TRBV28|TRBJ2-3|TRBD1
TGTGCCAGCAGTTTACCCCGGACAGGGATGGTCACAGATACGCAGTATTTT
CASSLPRTGMVTDTQYF
>NA|TRBV29-1|TRBJ2-2|NA
TGCAGCGTGGGGACACTAAACACCGGGGAGCTGTTTTTT
CSVGTLNTGELFF
>NA|TRBV19|TRBJ1-2|NA
TGTGCCAGTAGTATAGATCTGGGTTTCGACTATGGCTACACCTTC
CASSIDLGFDYGYTF
>NA|TRBV9|TRBJ1-3|NA
TGTGCCAGCAGCGTAGCTCCCCAGGGTCGCTCTGGAAACACCATATATTTT
CASSVAPQGRSGNTIYF
>NA|TRBV2|TRBJ1-5|NA
TGTGCCAGCAGGGCCCCCAATCAGCCCCAGCATTTT
CASRAPNQPQHF
>NA|TRBV7-3|TRBJ2-3|NA
TGTGCCAGCAGCCCTCTAGGGGGTGGCACAGATACGCAGTATTTT
CASSPLGGGTDTQYF
>NA|TRBV14|TRBJ2-7|NA
TGTGCCAGCAGCCTTCAGGGATTAACCTACGAGCAGTACTTC
CASSLQGLTYEQYF
>NA|TRBV25-1|TRBJ2-5|TRBD2
TGTGCCAGCAGTCCTCCTAGCGGGGGCGGGGAGACCCAGTACTTC
CASSPPSGGGETQYF
>NA|TRBV7-9|TRBJ1-1|NA
TGTGCCAGCAACGAGGACAGAGCGAACACTGAAGCTTTCTTT
CASNEDRANTEAFF
>NA|TRBV6-5|TRBJ2-1|NA
TGTGCCAGCAGTCCTTGGACTAAATCCTACAATGAGCAGTTCTTC
CASSPWTKSYNEQFF
>NA|TRBV7-9|TRBJ1-2|NA
TGTGCCAGCCGTCCACAGGAATCCAACTATGGCTACACCTTC
CASRPQESNYGYTF
>NA|TRBV7-9|TRBJ2-1|TRBD2
TGTGCCAGCAGCTTAGGAGCGGGACTAGCCGCCAATGAGCAGTTCTTC
CASSLGAGLAANEQFF
>NA|TRBV7-3|TRBJ2-4|TRBD1
TGTGCCAGCAGCCCACAGGGGAGTGCCAAAAACATTCAGTACTTC
CASSPQGSAKNIQYF
>few|TRBV29-1|TRBJ1-5|TRBD1
TGCAGCGTTCGGGACAGGGATCAGCCCCAGCATTTT
CSVRDRDQPQHF
>NA|TRBV28|TRBJ1-5|NA
TGTGCCAGCAGCCCCGGAGACTTTTATAGCAATCAGCCCCAGCATTTT
CASSPGDFYSNQPQHF
>NA|TRBV30|TRBJ1-6|TRBD1
TGTGCCTGGAGTGTAGACTGGGGGACAGGGCCCGATTCACCCCTCCACTTT
CAWSVDWGTGPDSPLHF